This record covers a single TCR beta chain. The antigen is not known. The source of the sample is a study of CD8+ T cells in alopecia areata. Broader study findings: Expanded CD8+ clones among the top 100, and scalp clonality, were significantly decreased by tofacitinib. Scalp sample data also include resident alphabeta T cells from normal skin. In lesional scalp, particularly from alopecia totalis/universalis, clonality was higher than in normal scalp.

As for treatment: oral pan-JAK inhibitor, 5-10 mg twice daily. RNA extraction and reverse transcription yielded cDNA as sequencing template. Clones were read by immunoSEQ multiplex PCR, and TCRdb kept only the in-frame ones, dropping some. The data hold 60,000 to 85,000 clones, with approximately 70% observed a single time. V was clipped by 4 bases and J by 8 bases; unmatched bases: 14. The CDR3 has 16 residues. Germline CDR1 reads SGHDT; CDR2 reads YYEEEE. The material sequenced was CD8+ T cells sorted from blood, taken at week 24, from a patient treated with tofacitinib. The chain couples TRBV5-6 to TRBJ1-2; 10 bases fit TRBD1. The source is a human donor with alopecia areata. The CDR3 reads CASSPGRTGGRKGYTF. DNA for the CDR3: TGTGCCAGCAGCCCAGGCCGGACAGGGGGAAGGAAGGGCTACACCTTC. Combining the CDR3 with reference TRBV5-6 and TRBJ1-2 gives the whole variable domain DAGVTQSPTHLIKTRGQQVTLRCSPKSGHDTVSWYQQALGQGPQFIFQYYEEEERQRGNFPDRFSGHQFPNYSSELNVNALLLGDSALYLCASSPGRTGGRKGYTFGSGTRLTVV.